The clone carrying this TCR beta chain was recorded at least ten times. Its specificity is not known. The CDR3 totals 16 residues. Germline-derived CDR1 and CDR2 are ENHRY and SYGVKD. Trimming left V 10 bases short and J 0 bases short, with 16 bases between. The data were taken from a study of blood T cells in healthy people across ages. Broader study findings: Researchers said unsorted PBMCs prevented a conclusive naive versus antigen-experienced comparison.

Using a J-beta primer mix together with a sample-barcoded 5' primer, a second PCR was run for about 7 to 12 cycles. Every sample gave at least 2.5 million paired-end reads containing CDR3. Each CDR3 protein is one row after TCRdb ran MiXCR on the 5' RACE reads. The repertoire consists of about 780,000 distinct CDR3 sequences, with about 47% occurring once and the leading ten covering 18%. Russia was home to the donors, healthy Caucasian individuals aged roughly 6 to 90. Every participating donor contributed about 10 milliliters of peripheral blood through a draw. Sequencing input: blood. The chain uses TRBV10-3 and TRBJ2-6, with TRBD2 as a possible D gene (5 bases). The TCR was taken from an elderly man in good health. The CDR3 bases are TGTGCCACCCGGGGTGGAGACGACTCTGGGGCCAACGTCCTGACTTTC. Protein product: CATRGGDDSGANVLTF.